Below, one TCR beta chain is given with its context. The antigen is not known. Distinct nucleotide sequences in the sample also encode this CDR3. These data are taken from a study of OX40 agonist ivuxolimab in advanced cancers. Study information: Patients got intravenous ivuxolimab at 0.01 to 10 mg/kg every 2 weeks.

Findings and caveats of the study: Researchers did not establish what antigens the expanded peripheral T cells target. At 0.1 to 3.0 mg/kg and by week 6, CD4+ and CD8+ T cells in the blood had expanded clonally. The study found that CD8+ T cells averaged more expanded clones than CD4+.

Assay: immunoSEQ multiplex PCR; the TCRdb copy retains only in-frame clones and omits some. The data contain more than 80,000 clones, 91% of them singletons. Germline V gene data show CDR1 as SGDLS and CDR2 as YYNGEE. The CDR3 consists of 15 residues. V trimming: 3 bases; J trimming: 5 bases; junction bases outside the gene matches: 6. The sequencing used CD4+ or CD8+ T cells sorted from blood, collected in a trial of the OX40 agonist ivuxolimab. The sequence derives from an adult with an advanced solid tumor such as melanoma, head and neck, liver or kidney cancer. This sequence joins TRBV9 and TRBJ2-2; the match to TRBD2 covers 8 bases. The CDR3 nucleotides read TGTGCCAGCAGCGCCCCGGGACTAGTAACCGGGGAGCTGTTTTTT. Amino acid sequence: CASSAPGLVTGELFF. Looking up the rest from reference TRBV9 and TRBJ2-2 gives the full variable domain: DSGVTQTPKHLITATGQRVTLRCSPRSGDLSVYWYQQSLDQGLQFLIQYYNGEERAKGNILERFSAQQFPDLHSELNLSSLELGDSALYFCASSAPGLVTGELFFGEGSRLTVL.